A selection of T cell receptor beta chains follows, all from one sample in a study of blood T cell repertoires in COVID-19. Produced via immunoSEQ multiplex PCR; TCRdb's table is partial and in-frame only. Among roughly 260,000 clones listed, around 82% were seen once. The sample was peripheral blood. Every receptor here comes from a woman of 80 years or more with active or convalescent COVID-19. Both conserved end residues are part of each CDR3. The D gene is left open where the match is weak. Expanded clones are given a class, and other clones once, few, many or no size at all.

v_gene,abundance,j_gene,d_gene,CDR3nt,CDR3aa
TRBV5-1,NA,TRBJ1-1,NA,TGCGCCAGCAGCTTGGCGGCAGGGGTGTCTACTGAAGCTTTCTTT,CASSLAAGVSTEAFF
TRBV6-5,NA,TRBJ2-7,NA,TGTGCCAGCAGTTACTCGATGGAGAATCCAATCTACGAGCAGTACTTC,CASSYSMENPIYEQYF
TRBV2,NA,TRBJ1-2,NA,TGTGCCAGCCCCACTTACAGGACGGGTATTGGCTACACCTTC,CASPTYRTGIGYTF
TRBV28,NA,TRBJ2-3,TRBD1,TGTGCCAGCAGCCTAAGGTTAGGGACAGGGAGGACAGATACGCAGTATTTT,CASSLRLGTGRTDTQYF
TRBV19,NA,TRBJ1-1,NA,TGTGCCAGTAGTACGAGGTACTTCACTGAAGCTTTCTTT,CASSTRYFTEAFF
TRBV6-5,once,TRBJ2-7,NA,TGTGCCAGCAGCCCCTCCTCCTACGAGCAGTACTTC,CASSPSSYEQYF
TRBV11-2,NA,TRBJ2-3,TRBD1,TGTGCCAGCAGCCCAAGACAGGGGGCTGCAGATACGCAGTATTTT,CASSPRQGAADTQYF
TRBV3-1/TRBV3-2,NA,TRBJ2-2,TRBD2,TGTGCCAGCACTAGCGGGAGCGGCACCGGGGAGCTGTTTTTT,CASTSGSGTGELFF
TRBV20-1,NA,TRBJ1-5,NA,TGCAGTGGCGCGCAGGGACAGCCCCAGCATTTT,CSGAQGQPQHF
TRBV6-6,NA,TRBJ2-7,NA,TGTGCCAGCACCTCGAGCTCCTACGAGCAGTACTTC,CASTSSSYEQYF
TRBV24-1,NA,TRBJ2-1,NA,TGTGCCACCAGTGAATCCCTGTACAATGAGCAGTTCTTC,CATSESLYNEQFF
TRBV30,NA,TRBJ1-2,TRBD1,TGTGCCTGGAGTGTACGGGACAGGGTCTATGGCTACACCTTC,CAWSVRDRVYGYTF
TRBV19,once,TRBJ1-5,TRBD1,TGTGCCAGTAGTACGACAGGGAACAGCAATCAGCCCCAGCATTTT,CASSTTGNSNQPQHF
TRBV3-1/TRBV3-2,NA,TRBJ2-3,TRBD2,TGTGCCAGCAGCCAAGATTTGACTAGCGGGGGGGATACGCAGTATTTT,CASSQDLTSGGDTQYF